These 6 T cell receptor beta chains came from one sample sequenced in a study of T cells in tuberculosis. Profiled with immunoSEQ multiplex PCR; TCRdb holds only in-frame clones, not every one. The sample includes 20,000 to 25,000 clones, roughly 95% of them seen just once. Sequencing used PBMCs. These receptors were collected from a donor under 30 with latent tuberculosis or without tuberculosis infection.

The chain joins TRBV4-2 to TRBJ2-3; 15 nucleotides agree with TRBD2. Germline V CDR1 and CDR2: LGHNA, YNFKEQ. J gave up 5 bases and V 1 base, and 7 bases lay outside the gene matches. The CDR3 is 18 amino acids. The CDR3: CASSQGTSGGAKRDTQYF. The CDR3 nucleotides are TGTGCCAGCAGCCAAGGGACTAGCGGGGGGGCCAAGCGAGATACGCAGTATTTT.

This clone was counted a single time. This chain joins TRBV6-4 and TRBJ2-1, with D unclear. V dropped 2 bases and J dropped 4 bases, with 15 bases sitting between them. The CDR3 loop spans 16 amino acids. Germline CDR1 and CDR2: MRHNA and SNTAGT. CDR3 DNA sequence: TGTGCCAGCAGTGACGAGTCGTGGTCCCCGTACAATGAGCAGTTCTTC. Translating it yields CASSDESWSPYNEQFF.

The chain is built from TRBV12-5 and TRBJ2-7; 9 bases agree with TRBD1. Germline CDR1 LGHNT, CDR2 FRNRAP. The CDR3 spans 16 residues. V trimming: 0 bases; J trimming: 3 bases; junction bases outside the gene matches: 6. The CDR3 loop reads CASGLVPGTGLYEQYF. The CDR3 nucleotides read TGTGCTAGTGGTTTGGTCCCCGGGACAGGGCTCTACGAGCAGTACTTC.

The genes are TRBV6-5 and TRBJ2-7, with no clear D. V was clipped by 5 bases and J by 7 bases, with 21 bases between them. The CDR3 runs 15 residues. Per germline, CDR1 MNHEY and CDR2 SVGAGI. The CDR3 coding sequence is TGTGCCAGCAGTCAGTACTCGAGGTTGATCGGGGAGCAGTACTTC. Protein sequence: CASSQYSRLIGEQYF.

The DNA of the CDR3 is TGTGCCTGGAGTGATAGCGGGGGCTGGCATGAGCAGTTCTTC. It yields the protein CAWSDSGGWHEQFF. V and J are TRBV30 and TRBJ2-1; TRBD2 matches at 9 bases. With V trimmed by 1 base and J by 8 bases, 6 bases remained unmatched. Germline values: CDR1 GTSNPN, CDR2 SVGIG (reference sequence). The CDR3 length is 14 residues.

This sequence joins TRBV5-8 and TRBJ2-7; D ambiguous. Deletions cut 4 bases from V and 4 bases from J, with 9 bases between. The CDR3 runs 12 residues. Germline V CDR1 and CDR2: SGHTS, YDEGEE. DNA of the CDR3: TGTGCCAGCAGCGGCGACTGGTACGAGCAGTACGTC. Translated, it gives CASSGDWYEQYV.